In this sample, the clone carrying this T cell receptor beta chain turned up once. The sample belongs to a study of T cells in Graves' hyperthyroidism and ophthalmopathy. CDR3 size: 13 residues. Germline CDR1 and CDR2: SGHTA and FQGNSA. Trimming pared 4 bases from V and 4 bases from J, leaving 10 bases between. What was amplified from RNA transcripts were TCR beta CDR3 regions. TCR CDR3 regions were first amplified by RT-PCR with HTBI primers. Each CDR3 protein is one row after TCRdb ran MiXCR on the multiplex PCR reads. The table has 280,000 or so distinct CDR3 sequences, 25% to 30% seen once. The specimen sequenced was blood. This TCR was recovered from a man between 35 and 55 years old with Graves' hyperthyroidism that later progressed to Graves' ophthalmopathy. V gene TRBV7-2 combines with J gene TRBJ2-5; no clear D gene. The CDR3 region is CASSSPRRETQYF. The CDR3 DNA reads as TGTGCCAGCAGCTCCCCCAGACGAGAGACCCAGTACTTC.